Each of the 21 T cell receptor beta chains below was sequenced from the same sample in a study of blood T cell repertoires in COVID-19. Produced via immunoSEQ multiplex PCR; TCRdb's table is partial and in-frame only. The sample shows 220,000 or so clones, roughly 80% of them seen only once. The sequencing input was peripheral blood. These receptors were taken from a woman in her 70s with acute or convalescent COVID-19.

The gene calls are TRBV24-1 and TRBJ2-1; 15 nucleotides align to TRBD2. The germline gives CDR1 KGHDR, CDR2 SFDVKD. V was clipped by 5 bases and J by 8 bases; unmatched bases: 6. The CDR3 is 16 amino acids. Here the CDR3 reads CATSGGLAGGRDEQFF. CDR3 DNA sequence: TGTGCCACCAGTGGCGGACTAGCGGGAGGGCGGGATGAGCAGTTCTTC.

The genes are TRBV6-1 and TRBJ2-3; the D gene is possibly TRBD2 (5 bases). Per germline, CDR1 MNHNS and CDR2 SASEGT. V dropped 2 bases and J dropped 4 bases, with 16 bases sitting between them. The length of the CDR3 is 16 residues. CDR3 nucleotides: TGTGCCAGCAGTGAAAGAGGAGCGGTGTCGCCAGATACGCAGTATTTT. The encoded protein is CASSERGAVSPDTQYF.

The chain couples TRBV2 to TRBJ1-5; 10 positions match TRBD1. V gave up 6 bases and J gave up 3 bases; unmatched junction bases: 8. The CDR3 has 16 amino acids. The germline V gene has CDR1 SNHLY and CDR2 FYNNEI. The CDR3 loop is CASSRLGQGNNQPQHF. CDR3 nucleotide sequence: TGTGCCAGCAGCCGCTTGGGACAGGGGAACAATCAGCCCCAGCATTTT.

The J gene is TRBJ2-7, the V gene TRBV7-9, with 9 nucleotides matching TRBD1. CDR1 SEHNR and CDR2 FQNEAQ come from the germline V gene (reference sequence). This CDR3 contains 14 residues. V shed 6 bases and J 3 bases; nucleotides not matched to a gene: 6. The CDR3 spells CASRPLTGGYEQYF. CDR3 nucleotide sequence: TGTGCCAGCAGACCTTTGACAGGGGGCTACGAGCAGTACTTC.

This rearrangement joins TRBV19 to TRBJ2-2; TRBD2 matches at 8 bases. Germline V lookup: CDR1 LNHDA, CDR2 SQIVND (reference sequence). V trimming: 7 bases; J trimming: 4 bases; junction bases outside the gene matches: 14. This CDR3 has 17 residues. The CDR3 bases are TGTGCCAGTACCCCGACGGGGCGGGAGGTCGGCACCGGGGAGCTGTTTTTT. This codes for CASTPTGREVGTGELFF.

V usage is TRBV2 and J usage is TRBJ2-7, with TRBD2 matching over 13 bases. Looked up from germline, CDR1 is SNHLY and CDR2 is FYNNEI. V dropped 0 bases and J dropped 0; count of bases not matched to a gene: 2. The CDR3 has 17 amino acids. In nucleotides, the CDR3 is TGTGCCAGCAGTGAAGCGGGACTAGCGGGGCTCTCCTACGAGCAGTACTTC. Translated: CASSEAGLAGLSYEQYF.

This rearrangement joins TRBV6-6 to TRBJ1-1, with D uncertain. Trimming removed 0 bases at V and 1 base at J, with 9 bases between. From germline, CDR1 is MNHNY and CDR2 SVGAGI (reference sequence). CDR3 length equals 15 residues. CDR3 DNA: TGTGCCAGCAGTTACTCGGCAGAACAGAACACTGAAGCTTTCTTT. Translated: CASSYSAEQNTEAFF.

This clone was seen only a few times. V and J are TRBV12-3 or TRBV12-4 and TRBJ1-3; D call uncertain. Trimming stripped 4 bases from V and 2 bases from J, with 6 bases between. The CDR3 covers 13 residues. The CDR3: CASSYTTGNTIYF. CDR3 in DNA: TGTGCCAGCAGTTACACAACTGGAAACACCATATATTTT.

The chain uses TRBV6-1 and TRBJ1-4; D perhaps matches TRBD1 (5 bases). Germline V gives CDR1 MNHNS, CDR2 SASEGT. This CDR3 comprises 15 residues. Trimming pared 1 base from V and 3 bases from J, leaving 9 bases between. The CDR3 sequence is CASSEGGSSNEKLFF. The DNA for the CDR3 is TGTGCCAGCAGTGAAGGGGGCAGTTCTAATGAAAAACTGTTTTTT.

The chain has TRBV28 and TRBJ2-6, with 11 bases lining up with TRBD2. Germline V lookup: CDR1 MDHEN, CDR2 SYDVKM. Losses at the gene ends were 5 bases for V and 1 base for J; bases not matched to a gene: 7. This CDR3 region has 18 residues. In DNA form, the CDR3 reads TGTGCCAGCAGTACCACTAGCGGGAGTAGGTCTGGGGCCAACGTCCTGACTTTC. Its translation is CASSTTSGSRSGANVLTF.

This chain links TRBV3-1 (or the pseudogene TRBV3-2) with TRBJ2-7, with D hard to call. Per the germline V gene, CDR1 is LGHDT and CDR2 is YNNKEL (reference sequence). V lost 3 bases and J 3 bases, leaving 9 bases between the germline ends. The CDR3 is made up of 13 amino acids. The CDR3 protein is CASSHRHFYEQYF. The DNA of the CDR3 is TGTGCCAGCAGCCACAGACACTTCTACGAGCAGTACTTC.

This chain joins TRBV30 and TRBJ1-5; the D gene is possibly TRBD1 (5 bases). CDR1 and CDR2 from the germline V gene are GTSNPN and SVGIG (reference sequence). This CDR3 has 16 residues. V lost 3 bases to trimming and J lost 4 bases, with 19 bases between them. The CDR3 sequence: CAWSDPQAGWNQPQHF. CDR3 in DNA: TGTGCCTGGAGCGATCCACAGGCGGGGTGGAATCAGCCCCAGCATTTT.

This chain links TRBV11-2 with TRBJ1-1, with unresolved D. Germline lookup yields CDR1 SGHAT and CDR2 FQNNGV. CDR3 length: 12 residues. V was clipped by 2 bases and J by 8 bases, with 9 bases between them. CDR3 sequence reads: CASSLYRAEAFF. CDR3 nucleotide sequence: TGTGCCAGCAGCTTATACAGAGCCGAAGCTTTCTTT.

This chain uses TRBV11-3 with TRBJ2-2; perhaps TRBD1 as D (5 bases). The V gene's germline CDR1 is SGHNT and CDR2 YENEEA. Trimming stripped 1 base from V and 5 bases from J, with 8 bases between. This CDR3 is built from 14 residues. In DNA, the CDR3 is TGTGCCAGCAGCTTAGCCAGGGCAACCGGGGAGCTGTTTTTT. Amino acids: CASSLARATGELFF.

The chain couples TRBV2 to TRBJ1-3; the D gene is possibly TRBD1 (5 bases). V was cut by 0 bases and J by 3 bases, with 12 bases left in between. Germline values: CDR1 SNHLY, CDR2 FYNNEI. The CDR3 covers 16 residues. CDR3 DNA: TGTGCCAGCAGTGAAGCTGGCGGGGGAAATGGAAACACCATATATTTT. Translated, it gives CASSEAGGGNGNTIYF.

The rearrangement uses TRBV11-1 and TRBJ1-2; 7 bases map to TRBD1. Germline trimming cut 5 bases from V and 7 bases from J; bases unmatched to any gene: 4. Germline CDR1 SGHAT, CDR2 FQDESV (reference sequence). This CDR3 comprises 12 residues. The CDR3 bases are TGTGCCAGCAGCGCCGGACAGGTTGGCTACACCTTC. It is translated as CASSAGQVGYTF.

The chain employs TRBV18 and TRBJ2-2, with a weak D call TRBD2 (5 bases). This CDR3 has 16 residues. Germline CDR1 KGHSH, CDR2 LQKENI. V was trimmed by 1 base and J by 0 bases, leaving 9 bases between them. Written as DNA, the CDR3 is TGTGCCAGCTCACCACAGGCGGGTGCGAACACCGGGGAGCTGTTTTTT. Encoded protein: CASSPQAGANTGELFF. The full variable domain, completed using reference TRBV18 and TRBJ2-2, is NAGVMQNPRHLVRRRGQEARLRCSPMKGHSHVYWYRQLPEEGLKFMVYLQKENIIDESGMPKERFSAEFPKEGPSILRIQQVVRGDSAAYFCASSPQAGANTGELFFGEGSRLTVL.

This chain connects TRBV28 to TRBJ2-1; tentative D call: TRBD2 (6 bases). The V end lost 2 bases, the J end lost 10 bases, and 18 bases lay between the germline ends. Germline CDR1 reads MDHEN; CDR2 reads SYDVKM. The length of the CDR3 is 15 residues. The CDR3 reads CASSLQGGAKEEQFF. The CDR3 coding sequence is TGTGCCAGCAGTTTACAAGGAGGGGCAAAAGAAGAGCAGTTCTTC.

This clone showed up just a few times. The chain is built from TRBV15 and TRBJ2-7; perhaps TRBD2 as D (6 bases). The CDR3 extends over 13 amino acids. Germline lookup yields CDR1 LNHNV and CDR2 YYDKDF (reference sequence). The V end was cut by 5 bases, the J end by 6 bases, with 14 bases between. The CDR3 reads CATSEGMEGEQYF. The CDR3 nucleotides are TGTGCCACCAGCGAGGGGATGGAGGGCGAGCAGTACTTC.

This clone came up once. The chain combines TRBV18 with TRBJ2-3; a weak D match, TRBD2 (5 bases). V was cut by 3 bases and J by 5 bases, with 12 bases left in between. The CDR3 extends over 14 amino acids. The germline V gene encodes CDR1 KGHSH and CDR2 LQKENI. The CDR3: CASSPALAGDTQYF. The CDR3 coding sequence is TGTGCCAGCTCACCGGCCCTAGCCGGAGATACGCAGTATTTT.

This rearrangement joins TRBV18 to TRBJ2-7, with TRBD2 as a possible D gene (6 bases). Germline CDR1 KGHSH, CDR2 LQKENI. V lost 5 bases, J lost 0 bases, and 17 bases lay in between. CDR3 length equals 16 residues. The CDR3 spells CASSSSLAWNSYEQYF. In DNA, the CDR3 is TGTGCCAGCTCAAGCAGCCTAGCGTGGAACTCCTACGAGCAGTACTTC.